Following are 21 T cell receptor beta chains from one sample sequenced in a study of cytomegalovirus exposure and HLA in healthy donors. The PCR had 60 Vbeta and 13 Jbeta primers. Clones were read by immunoSEQ multiplex PCR, and TCRdb kept only the in-frame ones, dropping some. This sample has tens of thousands of clones; under 85% occur once, and the top ten carry 1.2% to 1.5%. Source material: PBMCs. These receptors originate from a male donor in good health and CMV-seronegative.

This chain connects TRBV19 to TRBJ2-1, with 9 bases lining up with TRBD2. The trim removed 3 bases at V and 8 bases at J, leaving 8 bases unmatched. This CDR3 is built from 15 residues. The germline V gene has CDR1 LNHDA and CDR2 SQIVND (reference sequence). This CDR3 is CASSMGSGRVDEQFF. As DNA, the CDR3 is TGTGCCAGTAGTATGGGTAGCGGGAGAGTCGATGAGCAGTTCTTC.

In this sample, this clone turned up once. The chain employs TRBV5-1 and TRBJ2-5; 7 positions agree with TRBD1. Germline values: CDR1 SGHRS, CDR2 YFSETQ. The CDR3 spans 16 residues. Trimming removed 0 bases from V and 4 bases from J; junction bases left unmatched: 9. The CDR3 reads CASSLVHRGATETQYF. In DNA, the CDR3 is TGCGCCAGCAGCTTGGTCCACAGGGGCGCGACAGAGACCCAGTACTTC.

The J gene is TRBJ1-1, the V gene TRBV21-1. TRBV21-1 is marked as a pseudogene. The CDR3 sequence is 15 residues long. CDR3 coding DNA: TGTGCCAGCAGCTCGTTACAGACGGGGAGCACTGAAGCTTTCTTT. Amino acids: CASSSLQTGSTEAFF.

The rearrangement uses TRBV18 and TRBJ1-6; D gene unclear. Germline CDR1 reads KGHSH; CDR2 reads LQKENI. V was pared by 3 bases and J by 7 bases, with 13 bases between. CDR3 length equals 15 residues. CDR3 region: CASSPVPTENSPLHF. The DNA of the CDR3 is TGTGCCAGCTCACCGGTACCCACGGAGAATTCACCCCTCCACTTT.

This clone was seen only once. The chain couples TRBV28 to TRBJ1-2; 7 bases are shared with TRBD1. The CDR3 spans 15 residues. Trimming took 5 bases from V and 1 from J; bases not matched to a gene: 7. Germline assignment: CDR1 MDHEN and CDR2 SYDVKM. The CDR3 DNA reads as TGTGCCAGCAGTCAAAGACAGGGCTTTAACTATGGCTACACCTTC. It is translated as CASSQRQGFNYGYTF.

This rearrangement joins TRBV30 to TRBJ1-2, with D unclear. In germline, CDR1 is GTSNPN, CDR2 SVGIG (reference sequence). This CDR3 has 16 residues. The V gene lost 3 bases and the J gene lost 8 bases, with 25 bases spanning the gap. CDR3 in amino acids: CAWRPYLRGAREGYTF. Written as DNA, the CDR3 is TGTGCCTGGAGGCCATACCTCCGGGGAGCCCGGGAGGGCTACACCTTC.

This clone came up a few times. This chain joins TRBV7-2 and TRBJ2-1; 16 nucleotides match TRBD2. Germline-derived CDR1 and CDR2 are SGHTA and FQGNSA. The CDR3 has 15 amino acids. V lost 3 bases, J lost 9 bases, and 2 bases stayed unmatched. The CDR3 DNA sequence: TGTGCCAGCAGCTTCGGGACTAGCGGGGGGGGTGAGCAGTTCTTC. Translated, it gives CASSFGTSGGGEQFF.

The V call is TRBV25-1, the J call TRBJ1-6; unclear D gene. This CDR3 is built from 15 residues. V lost 5 bases, J lost 5 bases, and 13 bases lay in between. Per germline, CDR1 MGHDK and CDR2 SYGVNS. The CDR3 is CASSPTTVHNSPLHF. DNA of the CDR3: TGTGCCAGCAGTCCCACAACCGTTCATAATTCACCCCTCCACTTT.

V and J are TRBV7-9 and TRBJ2-5; TRBD2 is a possible D gene (7 bases). Trimming took 10 bases from V and 5 from J, leaving 11 bases between them. CDR1 and CDR2 from the germline V gene are SEHNR and FQNEAQ (reference sequence). The CDR3 covers 11 residues. The CDR3 protein is CATRGGETQYF. The CDR3 DNA reads as TGTGCCACCAGGGGAGGGGAGACCCAGTACTTC.

The CDR3 DNA follows: TGTGCCAGCAGCTCCATACAGGGGGCAGATACGCAGTATTTT. This codes for CASSSIQGADTQYF. J is TRBJ2-3 and V is TRBV11-2, with 8 bases lining up with TRBD1. The ends lost 4 bases at V and 4 bases at J; junction bases unmatched: 4. This CDR3 is 14 amino acids long. The germline V gene encodes CDR1 SGHAT and CDR2 FQNNGV.

This chain links TRBV5-1 with TRBJ2-3; no clear D gene. The V end was cut by 4 bases, the J end by 0 bases, with 3 bases between. This CDR3 has 12 residues. Germline CDR1 reads SGHRS; CDR2 reads YFSETQ. The CDR3 here is CASSLSTDTQYF. The CDR3 coding sequence is TGCGCCAGCAGCCTAAGCACAGATACGCAGTATTTT.

This clone was observed once. The V and J genes are TRBV28 and TRBJ2-1, with 11 bases lining up with TRBD2. Losses at the gene ends were 9 bases for V and 3 bases for J; bases not matched to a gene: 7. From germline, CDR1 is MDHEN and CDR2 SYDVKM. The CDR3 length is 15 residues. Written as DNA, the CDR3 is TGTGCCAGTTCGGGACTAGCGGAAATCTACAATGAGCAGTTCTTC. Its translation: CASSGLAEIYNEQFF. The variable domain in full, with the rest retrieved from reference TRBV28 and TRBJ2-1, is DVKVTQSSRYLVKRTGEKVFLECVQDMDHENMFWYRQDPGLGLRLIYFSYDVKMKEKGDIPEGYSVSREKKERFSLILESASTNQTSMYLCASSGLAEIYNEQFFGPGTRLTVL.

The V and J genes are TRBV2 and TRBJ1-2; 8 nucleotides line up with TRBD1. The CDR3 runs 11 residues. The V segment lost 5 bases and the J segment 10 bases; nucleotides outside the gene matches: 3. In germline, CDR1 is SNHLY, CDR2 FYNNEI. The CDR3 region has the DNA TGTGCCAGCAGTCGGGACAGGCTCTACACCTTC. Protein sequence: CASSRDRLYTF.

The gene calls are TRBV14 and TRBJ2-2; TRBD1 matches 9 bases. With 4 bases clipped from V and 9 bases from J, the junction kept 12 bases outside the gene matches. The CDR3 totals 16 residues. Per the germline V gene, CDR1 is SGHDN and CDR2 is FVKESK. Here the CDR3 reads CASSPLTGGRTRELFF. In DNA, the CDR3 is TGTGCCAGCAGCCCCTTGACAGGGGGGCGGACCAGGGAGCTGTTTTTT.

DNA for the CDR3: TGTGCCAGCACCGACAGGGGGCTGGGCGGCTACACCTTC. Residues: CASTDRGLGGYTF. The chain recombines TRBV6-1 with TRBJ1-2; 10 nucleotides align to TRBD1. J was trimmed by 8 bases and V by 7 bases; bases with no gene match: 7. CDR1 is MNHNS, CDR2 SASEGT, per germline. The CDR3 length is 13 residues.

This clone was seen only a few times. V gene TRBV14 combines with J gene TRBJ2-3, with TRBD1 matching 7 bases. CDR3 size: 16 residues. The V gene end was trimmed by 1 base and the J gene end by 2 bases; junction bases not matched to a gene: 6. Germline loops: CDR1 SGHDN, CDR2 FVKESK. The CDR3 reads CASSQGGTVYTDTQYF. CDR3 nucleotide sequence: TGTGCCAGCAGCCAAGGAGGGACAGTATACACAGATACGCAGTATTTT.

The V gene is TRBV18, the J gene TRBJ1-5; TRBD1 agrees at 9 bases. CDR1 and CDR2 from the germline V gene are KGHSH and LQKENI. V trimming: 0 bases; J trimming: 5 bases; junction bases outside the gene matches: 8. This CDR3 spans 17 amino acids. In DNA, the CDR3 is TGTGCCAGCTCACCACCGTCGGGGACAGGGAAGGATCAGCCCCAGCATTTT. This sequence encodes CASSPPSGTGKDQPQHF. Filled out from reference TRBV18 and TRBJ1-5, the complete variable domain reads NAGVMQNPRHLVRRRGQEARLRCSPMKGHSHVYWYRQLPEEGLKFMVYLQKENIIDESGMPKERFSAEFPKEGPSILRIQQVVRGDSAAYFCASSPPSGTGKDQPQHFGDGTRLSIL.

This clone was picked up a small number of times. The chain employs TRBV6-5 and TRBJ2-7, with TRBD2 matching 7 bases. CDR1 MNHEY and CDR2 SVGAGI come from the germline V gene. The CDR3 has 15 residues. The V and J ends lost 7 bases and 3 bases, in that order; junction bases with no gene match: 12. The CDR3 sequence: CASTPALGGFYEQYF. The CDR3 DNA is TGTGCCAGCACGCCCGCCCTCGGGGGGTTCTACGAGCAGTACTTC.

The chain employs TRBV15 and TRBJ2-3; D unclear. The V gene lost 0 bases and the J gene lost 4 bases, with 5 bases spanning the gap. In germline, CDR1 is LNHNV, CDR2 YYDKDF (reference sequence). The CDR3 contains 13 residues. DNA of the CDR3: TGTGCCACCAGCAGAGATCCGTCAGATACGCAGTATTTT. Amino acids: CATSRDPSDTQYF. The full variable domain, its missing parts supplied by reference TRBV15 and TRBJ2-3, is DAMVIQNPRYQVTQFGKPVTLSCSQTLNHNVMYWYQQKSSQAPKLLFHYYDKDFNNEADTPDNFQSRRPNTSFCFLDIRSPGLGDTAMYLCATSRDPSDTQYFGPGTRLTVL.

The chain is built from TRBV27 and TRBJ1-1; D is uncertain. V was shortened by 10 bases and J by 1 base, with 7 bases between the two germline ends. Germline V CDR1 and CDR2: MNHEY, SMNVEV (reference sequence). This CDR3 spans 11 amino acids. The CDR3 is CATHRNTEAFF. The CDR3 DNA reads as TGTGCCACACACCGGAACACTGAAGCTTTCTTT.

The rearrangement joins TRBV6-5 to TRBJ2-7; 7 nucleotides match TRBD2. Germline V gene sequence: CDR1 MNHEY, CDR2 SVGAGI. With V trimmed by 6 bases and J by 6 bases, 11 bases remained unmatched. The CDR3 runs 14 residues. The CDR3 spells CASSEAGTQPEQYF. The CDR3 DNA follows: TGTGCCAGCAGCGAAGCGGGAACACAGCCCGAGCAGTACTTC.